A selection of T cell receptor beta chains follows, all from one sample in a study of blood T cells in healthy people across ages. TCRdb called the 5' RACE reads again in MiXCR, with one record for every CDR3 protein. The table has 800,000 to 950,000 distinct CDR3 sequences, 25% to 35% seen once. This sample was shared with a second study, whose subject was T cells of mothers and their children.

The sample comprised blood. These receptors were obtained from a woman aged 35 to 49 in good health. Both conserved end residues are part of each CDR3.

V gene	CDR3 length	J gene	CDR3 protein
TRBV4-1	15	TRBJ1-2	CASSQDRPASYGYTF
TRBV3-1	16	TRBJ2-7	CASSQDQRRSSYEQYF
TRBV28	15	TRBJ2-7	CASSPRLAKAYEQYF
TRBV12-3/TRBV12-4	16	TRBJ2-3	CASSLGTAPSTDTQYF
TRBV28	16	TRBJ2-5	CASSGPQLAGQETQYF
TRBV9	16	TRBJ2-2	CASSVGSGAGTGELFF
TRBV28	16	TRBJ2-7	CASGVTSGGASNEQYF
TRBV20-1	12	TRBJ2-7	CSAGQGSYEQYF
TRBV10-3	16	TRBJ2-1	CAISESLTTYYNEQFF
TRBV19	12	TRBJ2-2	CASSKLTGELFF
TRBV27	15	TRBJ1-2	CASSLSGTGELGYTF
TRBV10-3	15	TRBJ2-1	CAIKGQASSYNEQFF
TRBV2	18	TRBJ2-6	CASNLQGQAFSGANVLTF
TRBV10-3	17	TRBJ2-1	CAISPQQGSVSQNEQFF
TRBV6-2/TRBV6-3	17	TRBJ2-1	CASSYSTSGGLRGEQFF
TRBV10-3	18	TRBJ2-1	CAIMASTETGRTYNEQFF
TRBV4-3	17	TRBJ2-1	CASSLQPGLGITNEQFF
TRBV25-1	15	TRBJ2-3	CASSEFRTSTDTQYF
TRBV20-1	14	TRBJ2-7	CSALQGARAYEQYF
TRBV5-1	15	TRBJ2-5	CASSSGGAGQETQYF
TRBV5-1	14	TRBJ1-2	CASRPAGEVYGYTF
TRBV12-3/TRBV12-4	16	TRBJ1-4	CASSPAGRAGNEKLFF
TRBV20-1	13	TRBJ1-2	CSAIDSPGKGYTF
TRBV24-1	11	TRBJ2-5	CATSDPLTQYF
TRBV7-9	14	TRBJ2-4	CASSPGQGINIQYF
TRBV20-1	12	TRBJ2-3	CSASGRTDTQYF
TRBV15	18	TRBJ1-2	CATSRVRQGGVPNYGYTF
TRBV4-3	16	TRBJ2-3	CASSHGDYFSTDTQYF
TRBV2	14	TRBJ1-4	CASRLDRGEEKLFF
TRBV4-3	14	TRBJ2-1	CASPPSGGAGEQFF
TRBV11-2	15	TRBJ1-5	CASSPEGVSNQPQHF
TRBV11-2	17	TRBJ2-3	CASSPLLPGQGTDTQYF
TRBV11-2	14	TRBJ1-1	CASSRNSLNTEAFF
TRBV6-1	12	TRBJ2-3	CASSERRYTQYF
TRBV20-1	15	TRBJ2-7	CSATGLAGGAYEQYF
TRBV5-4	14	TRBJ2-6	CASSSRLSVNVLTF
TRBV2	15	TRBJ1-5	CASSGQGTNNQPQHF
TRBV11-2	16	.	CASSHAGGTGYGEQYF